Following are 7 T cell receptor beta chains from one sample sequenced in a study of T cells in Graves' hyperthyroidism and ophthalmopathy. Amplified regions were TCR beta CDR3 sequences from RNA transcripts. Carried out on the TCR CDR3, a first-round RT-PCR used the HTBI primer set. One entry per CDR3 protein, called by TCRdb with MiXCR from the multiplex PCR reads. The data contain around 800,000 distinct CDR3 sequences, approximately 40% of them singletons. Sequenced input: blood. These receptor sequences come from a man aged 18 to 29 with Graves' hyperthyroidism.

The chain recombines TRBV2 with TRBJ1-4, with D tentatively TRBD1 (6 bases). Trimming removed 6 bases from V and 1 base from J, with 15 bases in between. The germline V gene encodes CDR1 SNHLY and CDR2 FYNNEI. The CDR3 runs to 16 residues. The CDR3 region is CASSPVGGQTNEKLFF. CDR3 bases: TGTGCCAGCAGCCCCGTGGGGGGGCAAACTAATGAAAAACTGTTTTTT.

This clonotype was counted many times. The V and J genes are TRBV14 and TRBJ2-7, with TRBD1 matching over 9 bases. The trim removed 3 bases at V and 2 bases at J, leaving 2 bases unmatched. Germline V gene sequence: CDR1 SGHDN, CDR2 FVKESK. The CDR3 is 14 amino acids. CDR3 in DNA: TGTGCCAGCAGCCATAGGGACAGGGCCTACGAGCAGTACTTC. Translated, it gives CASSHRDRAYEQYF.

The rearrangement joins TRBV5-6 to TRBJ2-5; 11 bases align to TRBD2. The CDR3 consists of 17 residues. The V and J ends lost 2 bases and 5 bases, in that order; junction bases with no gene match: 11. CDR1 and CDR2 from the germline V gene are SGHDT and YYEEEE. The CDR3 DNA is TGTGCCAGCAGCTTTAGAGGTAGCGGGAGGGCCTTGGAGACCCAGTACTTC. Protein: CASSFRGSGRALETQYF. The entire variable domain, with the rest obtained from reference TRBV5-6 and TRBJ2-5, is as follows: DAGVTQSPTHLIKTRGQQVTLRCSPKSGHDTVSWYQQALGQGPQFIFQYYEEEERQRGNFPDRFSGHQFPNYSSELNVNALLLGDSALYLCASSFRGSGRALETQYFGPGTRLLVL.

The chain carries TRBV7-2 and TRBJ2-5, with D perhaps matching TRBD2 (6 bases). V was cut by 4 bases and J by 1 base, with 16 bases left in between. Germline CDR1 reads SGHTA; CDR2 reads FQGNSA. This CDR3 comprises 16 residues. Here the CDR3 DNA reads TGTGCCAGCAGCTCAGTCGCGGGACTCGGCCAAGAGACCCAGTACTTC. Translation gives CASSSVAGLGQETQYF.

The chain employs TRBV20-1 and TRBJ2-3, with 10 bases fitting TRBD2. Germline V CDR1 and CDR2: DFQATT, SNEGSKA (reference sequence). V trimming: 5 bases; J trimming: 6 bases; junction bases outside the gene matches: 11. CDR3 length: 15 amino acids. CDR3: CSASQNSGGRDTQYF. CDR3 nucleotide sequence: TGCAGTGCTTCCCAAAATAGCGGGGGGCGCGATACGCAGTATTTT.

Remarks on this clonotype: This could be a read error, since a much larger clone is one nucleotide away. The chain uses TRBV2 and TRBJ1-1; no clear D. The V end lost 6 bases, the J end lost 2 bases, and 10 bases lay between the germline ends. The CDR3 runs 13 residues. The germline gives CDR1 SNHLY, CDR2 FYNNEI. CDR3 sequence: CASRLVINTEAFF. The CDR3 DNA follows: TGTGCCAGCAGGCTAGTCATAAACACTGAAGCTTTCTTT.

There are many counts of this clonotype. The chain carries TRBV29-1 and TRBJ2-7; 8 bases are a match to TRBD1. Per germline, CDR1 SQVTM and CDR2 ANQGSEA. The CDR3 sequence is 14 residues long. The J segment lost 1 base and the V segment lost 4 bases, leaving 6 bases of the junction unmatched. The CDR3 region has the DNA TGCAGCGTTGCAGCAGGGGGCCCTTCCTACGAGCAGTACTTC. It codes for CSVAAGGPSYEQYF.